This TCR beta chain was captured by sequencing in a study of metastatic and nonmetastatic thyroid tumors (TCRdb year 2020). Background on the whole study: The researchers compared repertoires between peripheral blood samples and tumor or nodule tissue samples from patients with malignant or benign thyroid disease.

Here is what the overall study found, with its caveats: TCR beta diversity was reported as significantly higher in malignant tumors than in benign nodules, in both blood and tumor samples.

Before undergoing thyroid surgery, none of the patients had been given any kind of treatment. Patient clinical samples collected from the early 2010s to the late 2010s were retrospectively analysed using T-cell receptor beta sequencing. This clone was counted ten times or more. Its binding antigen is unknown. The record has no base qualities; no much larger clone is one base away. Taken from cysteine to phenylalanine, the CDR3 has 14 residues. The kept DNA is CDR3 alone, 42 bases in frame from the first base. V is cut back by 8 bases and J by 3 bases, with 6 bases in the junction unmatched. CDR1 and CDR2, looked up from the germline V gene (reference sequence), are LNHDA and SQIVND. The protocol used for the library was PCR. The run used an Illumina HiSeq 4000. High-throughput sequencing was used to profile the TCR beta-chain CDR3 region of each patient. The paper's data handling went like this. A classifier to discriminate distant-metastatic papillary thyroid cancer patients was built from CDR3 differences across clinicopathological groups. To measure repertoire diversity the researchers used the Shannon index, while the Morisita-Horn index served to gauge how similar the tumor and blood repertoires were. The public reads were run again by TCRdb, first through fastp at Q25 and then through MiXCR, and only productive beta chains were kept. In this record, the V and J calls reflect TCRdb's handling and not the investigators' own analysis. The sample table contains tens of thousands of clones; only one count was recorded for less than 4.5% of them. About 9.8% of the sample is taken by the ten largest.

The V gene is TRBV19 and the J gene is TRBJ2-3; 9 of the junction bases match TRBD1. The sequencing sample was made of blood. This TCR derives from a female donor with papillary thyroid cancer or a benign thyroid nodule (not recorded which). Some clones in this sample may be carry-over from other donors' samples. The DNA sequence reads TGTGCCAGTCGGGACAGGGTGGGGACAGATACGCAGTATTTT. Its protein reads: CASRDRVGTDTQYF. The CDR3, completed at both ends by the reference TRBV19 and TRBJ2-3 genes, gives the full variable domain DGGITQSPKYLFRKEGQNVTLSCEQNLNHDAMYWYRQDPGQGLRLIYYSQIVNDFQKGDIAEGYSVSREKKESFPLTVTSAQKNPTAFYLCASRDRVGTDTQYFGPGTRLTVL.